This TCR beta chain was found in a study of T cell responses to AZD1222 COVID-19 vaccine. CDR3 length: 14 amino acids. Germline CDR1 LGHNA, CDR2 YSLEER. V gave up 4 bases and J gave up 6 bases; unmatched junction bases: 3. Produced via immunoSEQ multiplex PCR; TCRdb's table is partial and in-frame only. The sample comprises more than 95,000 clones, 80% to 90% of which are singletons, and 3.5% to 5% rests with the top ten. This receptor was identified in an adult in good health. The chain carries TRBV4-3 and TRBJ2-3, with 11 bases aligning to TRBD1. The sequenced sample was peripheral blood, obtained on day 0 of AZD1222 vaccination. The CDR3 spells CASSRTGGADTQYF. The DNA of the CDR3 is TGCGCCAGCAGCCGGACAGGGGGCGCGGATACGCAGTATTTT.